This entry lists 22 T cell receptor beta chains sequenced from one sample in a study of control samples from healthy donors and cancer patients. Measured with immunoSEQ multiplex PCR; TCRdb has only the in-frame clones, and not every one. Among approximately 87,000 clones listed, roughly 86% were seen once. Sequencing was carried out using blood. The receptors come from a woman between 50 and 59 years old in good health.

This sequence joins TRBV19 and TRBJ1-2; TRBD1 matches at 7 bases. J lost 3 bases, V lost 6 bases, and 19 bases had no gene match. The CDR3 extends over 18 amino acids. CDR1 LNHDA and CDR2 SQIVND come from the germline V gene (reference sequence). Here the CDR3 reads CASSPSGGWTGLYYGYTF. Written as DNA, the CDR3 is TGTGCCAGTAGCCCATCCGGCGGGTGGACAGGACTATACTATGGCTACACCTTC.

The V and J genes are TRBV6-6 and TRBJ2-6; D unclear. The CDR3 contains 16 residues. The V gene lost 2 bases and the J gene lost 0 bases, with 8 bases spanning the gap. Germline V gene data show CDR1 as MNHNY and CDR2 as SVGAGI (reference sequence). CDR3 nucleotides: TGTGCCAGCAGTTACCGACGGTTCTCTGGGGCCAACGTCCTGACTTTC. Amino acid sequence: CASSYRRFSGANVLTF.

This sequence joins TRBV6-2 or TRBV6-3 and TRBJ1-1, with D perhaps TRBD1 (5 bases). The CDR3 is 16 amino acids. The V end lost 2 bases, the J end lost 1 base, and 14 bases lay between the germline ends. Germline assignment: CDR1 MNHEY and CDR2 SVGEGT. The CDR3 loop reads CASSYGQGGGNTEAFF. DNA of the CDR3: TGTGCCAGCAGTTACGGGCAGGGCGGTGGGAACACTGAAGCTTTCTTT.

The rearrangement links TRBV10-3 to TRBJ1-5; 7 positions agree with TRBD1. The CDR3 is made up of 14 amino acids. With 2 bases clipped from V and 4 bases from J, the junction kept 2 bases outside the gene matches. The germline V gene encodes CDR1 ENHRY and CDR2 SYGVKD. CDR3 sequence reads: CAISEGTVNQPQHF. CDR3 nucleotides: TGTGCCATCAGTGAGGGGACAGTAAATCAGCCCCAGCATTTT.

This chain joins TRBV15 and TRBJ1-2; D is perhaps TRBD1 (6 bases). The CDR3 sequence is 18 residues long. V dropped 1 base and J dropped 0 bases, with 18 bases sitting between them. CDR1 LNHNV and CDR2 YYDKDF come from the germline V gene (reference sequence). CDR3 in amino acids: CATSRGRTARETNYGYTF. The CDR3 nucleotides read TGTGCCACCAGCAGAGGTAGGACAGCCCGAGAGACTAACTATGGCTACACCTTC.

By frequency in the sample, this clone is medium-sized (0.01 to 0.1%). The rearrangement joins TRBV12-5 to TRBJ2-7; D gene ambiguous. Germline assignment: CDR1 LGHNT and CDR2 FRNRAP. V shed 2 bases and J shed 4 bases, with 3 bases lying between them. The CDR3 has 11 amino acids. The chain's CDR3 is CASGLNYEQYF. Written as DNA, the CDR3 is TGTGCTAGTGGTTTGAATTACGAGCAGTACTTC.

This clone showed up just once. The rearrangement uses TRBV11-2 and TRBJ1-2; D gene uncertain. The CDR3 runs 14 residues. V shed 5 bases and J shed 8 bases, with 18 bases lying between them. Germline assignment: CDR1 SGHAT and CDR2 FQNNGV. CDR3 region: CASSPGWVGGGYTF. The CDR3 DNA reads as TGTGCCAGCAGCCCTGGGTGGGTAGGAGGCGGCTACACCTTC.

This clone was observed once. The chain recombines TRBV6-4 with TRBJ2-7, with TRBD2 matching over 8 bases. The germline CDR1 and CDR2 sequences are MRHNA and SNTAGT. The CDR3 loop spans 15 amino acids. Trimming cost V 5 bases and J 0 bases; bases outside gene matches: 6. The CDR3 DNA sequence: TGTGCCAGCAGTCCCCTAGCGGGCAGCTCCTACGAGCAGTACTTC. This encodes CASSPLAGSSYEQYF.

This sequence joins TRBV9 and TRBJ2-3; 8 nucleotides agree with TRBD1. The V gene end was trimmed by 0 bases and the J gene end by 8 bases; junction bases not matched to a gene: 8. In germline, CDR1 is SGDLS, CDR2 YYNGEE. The CDR3 is made up of 15 amino acids. For the CDR3, the DNA is TGTGCCAGCAGCGTAGGCACAGGGGGGATCGGTACGCAGTATTTT. Amino acids: CASSVGTGGIGTQYF.

V gene TRBV6-5 combines with J gene TRBJ2-3; D may match TRBD1 or TRBD2 (5 bases each). The CDR3 consists of 14 residues. V lost 6 bases, J lost 0 bases, and 10 bases lay in between. Germline CDR1 and CDR2: MNHEY and SVGAGI. The CDR3 DNA sequence: TGTGCCAGCAGACCGGGGCTTAGCACAGATACGCAGTATTTT. It yields the protein CASRPGLSTDTQYF.

This CDR3 is CASSQAARGHTDTQYF. The CDR3 DNA reads as TGTGCCAGCAGCCAAGCGGCTCGGGGGCACACAGATACGCAGTATTTT. The genes are TRBV3-1 (or the pseudogene TRBV3-2) and TRBJ2-3, with D possibly called TRBD1 or TRBD2 (6 bases each). CDR3 length: 16 residues. Trimming took off 1 base at V and 2 bases at J, with 13 bases between the two ends. Germline V gene lookup returns CDR1 LGHDT and CDR2 YNNKEL (reference sequence).

The J gene is TRBJ1-4, the V gene TRBV28; D may be TRBD1 (5 bases). In germline, CDR1 is MDHEN, CDR2 SYDVKM. Trimming cost V 6 bases and J 8 bases, with 19 bases left between them. The CDR3 length is 15 residues. The CDR3 is CASRRRRSGAEKLFF. The CDR3 DNA is TGTGCCAGCAGACGAAGACGGTCCGGGGCCGAAAAACTGTTTTTT. Full variable domain (rest looked up from reference TRBV28 and TRBJ1-4): DVKVTQSSRYLVKRTGEKVFLECVQDMDHENMFWYRQDPGLGLRLIYFSYDVKMKEKGDIPEGYSVSREKKERFSLILESASTNQTSMYLCASRRRRSGAEKLFFGSGTQLSVL.

This chain connects TRBV6-1 to TRBJ2-5; 11 bases agree with TRBD2. From germline, CDR1 is MNHNS and CDR2 SASEGT. With V trimmed by 4 bases and J by 5 bases, 12 bases remained unmatched. This CDR3 spans 17 amino acids. DNA for the CDR3: TGTGCCAGCAGTGCCCATACTAGCGGGGGCCCCGGGGAGACCCAGTACTTC. Translation gives CASSAHTSGGPGETQYF.

Details on this clone: Other DNA sequences in the sample encode the same CDR3. The gene calls are TRBV12-3 or TRBV12-4 and TRBJ1-1, with D possibly matching TRBD1 (5 bases). V shed 3 bases and J shed 2 bases, with 7 bases lying between them. The CDR3 loop spans 13 amino acids. In nucleotides, the CDR3 is TGTGCCAGCAGTTTGGGACCTAACACTGAAGCTTTCTTT. This encodes CASSLGPNTEAFF.

This clone has a single count. V gene TRBV5-1 combines with J gene TRBJ2-2; D remains ambiguous. Per germline, CDR1 SGHRS and CDR2 YFSETQ. The CDR3 runs to 13 residues. V shed 2 bases and J shed 0 bases, with 2 bases lying between them. CDR3 in amino acids: CASSLPNTGELFF. CDR3 DNA sequence: TGCGCCAGCAGCTTACCGAACACCGGGGAGCTGTTTTTT.

The gene calls are TRBV4-3 and TRBJ1-4, with TRBD1 matching 11 bases. This CDR3 has 17 residues. CDR1 is LGHNA and CDR2 is YSLEER in the germline V gene. With V trimmed by 2 bases and J by 8 bases, 10 bases remained unmatched. CDR3 loop: CASSQLIYRDRGEKLFF. The DNA for the CDR3 is TGCGCCAGCAGCCAACTAATTTACCGGGACAGGGGGGAAAAACTGTTTTTT.

The chain joins TRBV12-5 to TRBJ2-7; 9 bases agree with TRBD1. The CDR3 is 14 residues long. The germline V gene has CDR1 LGHNT and CDR2 FRNRAP. The V and J ends lost 1 base and 3 bases, in that order; junction bases with no gene match: 1. In nucleotides, the CDR3 is TGTGCTAGTGGTTTGGGGGGACAGGGCTACGAGCAGTACTTC. It is translated as CASGLGGQGYEQYF. The entire variable domain, with the rest obtained from reference TRBV12-5 and TRBJ2-7, is as follows: DARVTQTPRHKVTEMGQEVTMRCQPILGHNTVFWYRQTMMQGLELLAYFRNRAPLDDSGMPKDRFSAEMPDATLATLKIQPSEPRDSAVYFCASGLGGQGYEQYFGPGTRLTVT.

This clone appeared a single time. The chain couples TRBV7-2 to TRBJ1-4; D call uncertain. The V gene lost 3 bases and the J gene lost 8 bases, with 10 bases spanning the gap. The CDR3 extends over 13 amino acids. Germline values: CDR1 SGHTA, CDR2 FQGNSA. CDR3 sequence (DNA): TGTGCCAGCAGCTTGGATGGTGGGGAAAAACTGTTTTTT. Translated, it gives CASSLDGGEKLFF. The full variable domain, its missing parts supplied by reference TRBV7-2 and TRBJ1-4, is GAGVSQSPSNKVTEKGKDVELRCDPISGHTALYWYRQSLGQGLEFLIYFQGNSAPDKSGLPSDRFSAERTGGSVSTLTIQRTQQEDSAVYLCASSLDGGEKLFFGSGTQLSVL.

V and J are TRBV11-3 and TRBJ1-2; 7 positions agree with TRBD1. V dropped 0 bases and J dropped 2; count of bases not matched to a gene: 0. This CDR3 is built from 14 residues. Germline V CDR1 and CDR2: SGHNT, YENEEA. CDR3 residues: CASSLETGNYGYTF. CDR3 nucleotide sequence: TGTGCCAGCAGCTTAGAGACAGGGAACTATGGCTACACCTTC.

The rearrangement uses TRBV18 and TRBJ2-3; D is uncertain. CDR3 length: 14 residues. Germline CDR1 is KGHSH and CDR2 is LQKENI. V lost 4 bases and J 0 bases, leaving 8 bases between the germline ends. This CDR3 is CASSRTVSTDTQYF. CDR3 bases: TGTGCCAGCTCACGGACGGTAAGCACAGATACGCAGTATTTT.

The rearrangement uses TRBV5-4 and TRBJ1-4; 8 bases fit TRBD1. The ends lost 4 bases at V and 3 bases at J; junction bases unmatched: 14. Germline lookup yields CDR1 SGHNT and CDR2 YYREEE (reference sequence). The CDR3 runs 18 residues. CDR3 residues: CASSPGQGSDAANEKLFF. Written as DNA, the CDR3 is TGTGCCAGCAGCCCAGGACAGGGAAGCGACGCGGCTAATGAAAAACTGTTTTTT.

The rearrangement uses TRBV7-9 and TRBJ1-2; 8 bases line up with TRBD1. The V gene end was trimmed by 6 bases and the J gene end by 8 bases; junction bases not matched to a gene: 11. Germline V gene data show CDR1 as SEHNR and CDR2 as FQNEAQ (reference sequence). This CDR3 region has 14 residues. CDR3 residues: CASSTGGTGWGYTF. The CDR3 region has the DNA TGTGCCAGCAGTACTGGAGGGACAGGCTGGGGCTACACCTTC.